The 20 T cell receptor beta chains listed next were all sequenced from one sample in a study of type 1 regulatory T cells. TCRdb re-analysed the reads in MiXCR, keeping a single row per CDR3 protein. The sample has some 100,000 distinct CDR3 sequences, roughly 28% seen once. Sequences were obtained from CD4+ T cells, either the whole sample or a sorted fraction (not recorded which). All receptors derive from a human donor in good health.

The CDR3 DNA follows: TGCAGTGTGCTGTCCGGGAGCCAAGAGACCCAGTACTTC. As protein: CSVLSGSQETQYF. The chain links TRBV20-1 to TRBJ2-5, with a tentative D call TRBD2 (6 bases). The CDR3 loop spans 13 amino acids. Trimming removed 7 bases from V and 1 base from J, with 13 bases in between. Per the germline V gene, CDR1 is DFQATT and CDR2 is SNEGSKA (reference sequence).

This clonotype has just a few counts. The chain employs TRBV5-1 and TRBJ2-1; TRBD2 matches at 10 bases. This CDR3 has 15 residues. Germline CDR1 reads SGHRS; CDR2 reads YFSETQ. Trimming cost V 0 bases and J 7 bases; bases outside gene matches: 4. The CDR3 coding sequence is TGCGCCAGCAGCTTGGATACTAGCGGGATAAATGAGCAGTTCTTC. Translating gives CASSLDTSGINEQFF. Full variable domain (remainder filled in from reference TRBV5-1 and TRBJ2-1): KAGVTQTPRYLIKTRGQQVTLSCSPISGHRSVSWYQQTPGQGLQFLFEYFSETQRNKGNFPGRFSGRQFSNSRSEMNVSTLELGDSALYLCASSLDTSGINEQFFGPGTRLTVL.

The chain employs TRBV6-2 or TRBV6-3 and TRBJ2-5; D is ambiguous. V lost 7 bases, J lost 1 base, and 10 bases lay in between. Germline values: CDR1 MNHEY, CDR2 SVGEGT. This CDR3 comprises 13 residues. CDR3 sequence reads: CASTARPQETQYF. The CDR3 region has the DNA TGTGCCAGCACCGCCAGGCCCCAAGAGACCCAGTACTTC.

This clonotype was recorded at least ten times. V gene TRBV29-1 combines with J gene TRBJ2-3; 10 nucleotides align to TRBD1. The CDR3 totals 13 residues. Trimming at V came to 4 bases and at J to 6 bases, leaving 4 bases not matched to a gene. Germline V CDR1 and CDR2: SQVTM, ANQGSEA. CDR3 in amino acids: CSVVRQGADTQYF. The CDR3 bases are TGCAGCGTTGTGCGACAGGGGGCGGATACGCAGTATTTT.

The chain is built from TRBV29-1 and TRBJ1-2; unclear D gene. The CDR3 extends over 14 amino acids. Germline V gene data show CDR1 as SQVTM and CDR2 as ANQGSEA. V dropped 3 bases and J dropped 5 bases, with 16 bases sitting between them. CDR3 sequence: CSVEARRPLYGYTF. The DNA for the CDR3 is TGCAGCGTTGAGGCCAGGAGGCCCTTATATGGCTACACCTTC. Based on the CDR3 plus reference TRBV29-1 and TRBJ1-2, the full variable domain is SAVISQKPSRDICQRGTSLTIQCQVDSQVTMMFWYRQQPGQSLTLIATANQGSEATYESGFVIDKFPISRPNLTFSTLTVSNMSPEDSSIYLCSVEARRPLYGYTFGSGTRLTVV.

This clonotype was seen a single time. The chain couples TRBV10-3 to TRBJ2-5, with 9 bases aligning to TRBD1. With V trimmed by 4 bases and J by 5 bases, 8 bases remained unmatched. Germline loops: CDR1 ENHRY, CDR2 SYGVKD. This CDR3 has 15 residues. The CDR3 reads CAISGSGTGSETQYF. For the CDR3, the DNA is TGTGCCATCAGTGGCTCCGGGACAGGGTCGGAGACCCAGTACTTC.

This chain uses TRBV6-2 or TRBV6-3 with TRBJ1-1; no clear D gene. The CDR3 runs to 17 residues. Germline values: CDR1 MNHEY, CDR2 SVGEGT. V lost 6 bases to trimming and J lost 2 bases, with 22 bases between them. Here the CDR3 DNA reads TGTGCCAGCAGCCCCAGCTTGATTTGGGGAATCAACACTGAAGCTTTCTTT. This translates into CASSPSLIWGINTEAFF.

This clonotype has only a few counts. The chain links TRBV4-2 to TRBJ2-3; tentatively, D is TRBD1 (5 bases). The CDR3 runs 14 residues. Germline CDR1 LGHNA, CDR2 YNFKEQ. V was clipped by 0 bases and J by 4 bases, with 8 bases between them. CDR3 amino acids: CASSQEWGADTQYF. CDR3 bases: TGTGCCAGCAGCCAAGAATGGGGCGCAGATACGCAGTATTTT.

This clonotype was found a few times. The chain joins TRBV6-6 to TRBJ2-5; 8 positions agree with TRBD1. Germline V gene lookup returns CDR1 MNHNY and CDR2 SVGAGI (reference sequence). The length of the CDR3 is 14 residues. The junction had 7 bases not matched to a gene; V was cut back by 6 bases and J by 4 bases. CDR3 loop: CASSQGANGETQYF. In nucleotides, the CDR3 is TGTGCCAGCAGCCAGGGGGCAAATGGAGAGACCCAGTACTTC.

The J gene is TRBJ1-2, the V gene TRBV4-1; D possibly corresponds to TRBD1 (6 bases). Germline-derived CDR1 and CDR2 are MGHRA and YSYEKL. The CDR3 totals 14 residues. V dropped 3 bases and J dropped 7 bases, with 15 bases sitting between them. The CDR3 here is CASSQTGGPLGYTF. For the CDR3, the DNA is TGCGCCAGCAGCCAGACCGGGGGCCCTCTTGGCTACACCTTC.

A single count supports this clonotype. The rearrangement joins TRBV25-1 to TRBJ2-7, with D possibly being TRBD1 (5 bases). This CDR3 is 15 amino acids long. Germline V lookup: CDR1 MGHDK, CDR2 SYGVNS. V was cut by 5 bases and J by 4 bases, with 18 bases left in between. CDR3 loop: CASSKSQVGVYEQYF. The CDR3 coding sequence is TGTGCCAGCAGTAAATCACAGGTTGGTGTTTACGAGCAGTACTTC.

This clonotype came up a few times. V and J are TRBV28 and TRBJ2-7; 8 nucleotides line up with TRBD1. CDR1 and CDR2 from the germline V gene are MDHEN and SYDVKM. With V trimmed by 6 bases and J by 1 base, 5 bases remained unmatched. The CDR3 has 14 amino acids. The CDR3: CASSDGQGSYEQYF. The CDR3 nucleotides read TGTGCCAGCAGCGACGGACAGGGTTCCTACGAGCAGTACTTC.

This chain connects TRBV7-6 to TRBJ2-7; possibly TRBD1 or TRBD2 for D (5 bases each). Between the trimmed V and J ends, which lost 0 bases and 3 bases, there was a span of 12 bases. CDR1 and CDR2 from the germline V gene are SGHVS and FNYEAQ. The CDR3 is 15 residues long. The CDR3, as DNA: TGTGCCAGCAGCTTAGCTCGCAGGGACCGCTACGAGCAGTACTTC. Its translation is CASSLARRDRYEQYF.

The chain is built from TRBV11-2 and TRBJ2-2, with TRBD2 matching 12 bases. This CDR3 spans 17 amino acids. Per germline, CDR1 SGHAT and CDR2 FQNNGV. The ends lost 6 bases at V and 4 bases at J; junction bases unmatched: 9. CDR3 in DNA: TGTGCCAGCAGTCCTCTAGCGGGAGGGCCGAGCACCGGGGAGCTGTTTTTT. It encodes CASSPLAGGPSTGELFF.

This clonotype was found many times. The chain combines TRBV11-2 with TRBJ1-5, with 9 bases fitting TRBD1. The length of the CDR3 is 13 residues. CDR1 and CDR2 from the germline V gene are SGHAT and FQNNGV. The V segment lost 3 bases and the J segment 6 bases; nucleotides outside the gene matches: 0. CDR3 DNA: TGTGCCAGCAGCTTGGACAGGGGTCAGCCCCAGCATTTT. Amino acids: CASSLDRGQPQHF. Complete variable domain (other parts from reference TRBV11-2 and TRBJ1-5): EAGVAQSPRYKIIEKRQSVAFWCNPISGHATLYWYQQILGQGPKLLIQFQNNGVVDDSQLPKDRFSAERLKGVDSTLKIQPAKLEDSAVYLCASSLDRGQPQHFGDGTRLSIL.

Points on this clonotype: One end of the junction is discordant with germline, which a read error may explain. This chain uses TRBV30 with TRBJ2-5; D is uncertain. The germline V gene has CDR1 GTSNPN and CDR2 SVGIG (reference sequence). This CDR3 spans 10 amino acids. The CDR3 region is CALDGPPWEF. CDR3 in DNA: TGTGCCTTGGACGGACCGCCTTGGGAATTC.

This clonotype was counted between two and nine times. The CDR3 protein is CSARDDYGYTF. The CDR3 DNA follows: TGCAGTGCGAGGGACGATTATGGCTACACCTTC. The genes are TRBV20-1 and TRBJ1-2, with a tentative D call TRBD1 (5 bases). The CDR3 totals 11 residues. Looked up from germline, CDR1 is DFQATT and CDR2 is SNEGSKA (reference sequence). Deletions cut 6 bases from V and 5 bases from J, with 10 bases between.

This clonotype has a handful of counts. The gene calls are TRBV11-1 and TRBJ2-1; D gene unclear. V gave up 5 bases and J gave up 0 bases, with 23 bases separating them. CDR3 length: 19 residues. Germline V lookup: CDR1 SGHAT, CDR2 FQDESV (reference sequence). The CDR3 DNA reads TGTGCCAGCAGCCCCCGTAAGACCGGAGCGTCTAGCTCCTACAATGAGCAGTTCTTC. Protein product: CASSPRKTGASSSYNEQFF.

The chain recombines TRBV7-2 with TRBJ2-3; 15 bases match TRBD2. The ends lost 1 base at V and 2 bases at J; junction bases unmatched: 10. The CDR3 has 20 residues. CDR1 is SGHTA, CDR2 FQGNSA, per germline. The CDR3 bases are TGTGCCAGCAGCTTAGGGTTAGGACTAGCGGGAGGGATTAACACAGATACGCAGTATTTT. Its protein is CASSLGLGLAGGINTDTQYF.

Worth noting for this clonotype: At one of its ends the junction is not consistent with the germline gene, which may arise from a read error. This chain uses TRBV29-1 with TRBJ2-2; D is perhaps TRBD2 (6 bases). The length of the CDR3 is 14 residues. Germline values: CDR1 SQVTM, CDR2 ANQGSEA. The CDR3 bases are TGCAGCGTTCAGGAGAACACGGTATCCGGGGGGCTGTTTTTT. This gives the protein CSVQENTVSGGLFF.